This is a list of T cell receptor beta chains from one sample in a study of naive and memory T cell subsets. TCRdb reprocessed the UMI-ligation and nested PCR reads via MiXCR and lists one record per CDR3 protein. Here the sample spans 20,000 to 25,000 distinct CDR3 sequences, approximately 5.7% being singletons. The material was skin, obtained from a tuberculin skin test site. These receptor sequences come from an adult in good health. Each CDR3 is given with its conserved first and last residue. Each record gives: clone size, V gene, D gene, J gene, CDR3 DNA, CDR3 protein. D genes are given only for firm matches. Size is omitted from some rows. Given values are once, few, many or a class for expanded clones.

>many|TRBV6-5|.|TRBJ2-7
TGTGCCAGCATCTCGGACTCGACCTACGAGCAGTACTTC
CASISDSTYEQYF
>medium-sized|TRBV6-2/TRBV6-3|.|TRBJ2-2
TGTGCCAGCAGTTACCTGCGGGAAGGCACCGGGGAGCTGTTTTTT
CASSYLREGTGELFF
>few|TRBV5-1|TRBD2|TRBJ2-1
TGCGCCAGCAGCTTTCTTTTTGTTAGCGGGAGCTACAATGAGCAGTTCTTC
CASSFLFVSGSYNEQFF
>many|TRBV3-1|TRBD1|TRBJ2-3
TGTGCCAGCAGCCCCACCGGGACAGGGGACACAGATACGCAGTATTTT
CASSPTGTGDTDTQYF
>many|TRBV6-2/TRBV6-3|.|TRBJ2-1
TGTGCCAGCAGTTACTCGGCTAGCGCCAATGAGCAGTTCTTC
CASSYSASANEQFF
>many|TRBV6-2/TRBV6-3|TRBD1|TRBJ2-1
TGTGCCAGCAGACGATTGACAGGGTCTTACAATGAGCAGTTCTTC
CASRRLTGSYNEQFF
>many|TRBV5-1|.|TRBJ1-4
TGCGCCAGCAGCTTGGATGATTCGGAAAAACTGTTTTTT
CASSLDDSEKLFF
>.|TRBV7-2|.|TRBJ1-4
TGTGCCAGCAGCTTAAGTAGAGGGGCGCCTGAAAAACTGTTTTTT
CASSLSRGAPEKLFF
>many|TRBV20-1|.|TRBJ1-1
TGCAGTGCTATCTCAGGGAGGGCTTGGAACACTGAAGCTTTCTTT
CSAISGRAWNTEAFF
>many|TRBV30|.|TRBJ1-1
TGTGCCTGGAGTGCCCAGTGGGGGGAGAACACTGAAGCTTTCTTT
CAWSAQWGENTEAFF
>many|TRBV20-1|.|TRBJ2-1
TGCAGTGCTAGGAGACCTAGCGAGAGGGAAAACAATGAGCAGTTCTTC
CSARRPSERENNEQFF
>few|TRBV7-9|.|TRBJ2-3
TGTGCCAGCAGCTTGGGGTACCCGGATACGCAGTATTTT
CASSLGYPDTQYF
>many|TRBV4-1|TRBD2|TRBJ2-5
TGCGCCAGCAGCCAAGACAGAAGCGGGGGCCAAGAGACCCAGTACTTC
CASSQDRSGGQETQYF
>.|TRBV6-5|TRBD2|TRBJ2-2
TGTGCCAGCAGTTCGGGACTATTAGTCGGGGAGCTGTTTTTT
CASSSGLLVGELFF
>.|TRBV5-1|TRBD1|TRBJ1-2
TGCGCCAGCAGTTTGGACAGGAACTATGGCTACACCTTC
CASSLDRNYGYTF
>many|TRBV12-3/TRBV12-4|.|TRBJ2-5
TGTGCCAGCAGTTTAAATTCGAGAGAGACCCAGTACTTC
CASSLNSRETQYF
>.|TRBV19|TRBD1|TRBJ1-2
TGTGCCAGTAGCCCAGACAGGGGGCGTTTTGGCTACACCTTC
CASSPDRGRFGYTF